This record covers a single T cell receptor beta chain. No antigen is known for it. Base qualities were left out, and no much larger clone turns up one base away. TCRbeta CDR3 regions were amplified from genomic DNA by means of the immunoSEQ Assay, a bias-controlled multiplex PCR. As for the original processing: Within the assay, amplification of reference gene primers was used to estimate how many nucleated cells each sample contained. To quantify the absolute abundance of each unique TCRbeta CDR3 rearrangement, sequence reads were collapsed and filtered. For each sample, productive Simpson clonality was calculated as the square root of Simpson's diversity index over productive rearrangements. What TCRdb holds here is the immuneACCESS table cut down to in-frame rearrangements. Part of the clones is not present; checked against another copy, under half of the missing clones reflect an unresolved V gene, and the others are unexplained. D and trimming come from the DNA, and the V and J calls and clone size come from that table. In this sample the table shows about 72,000 clones, around 93% of which occur a single time. The top ten hold about 5% of the sample.

The data were obtained in a study of blood T cell repertoires in COVID-19 (dated by TCRdb to about 2020). About the full investigation: Samples from collaborators originated in the United States, Italy and Spain and spanned both the acute and convalescent phases of COVID-19. Where available, HLA class I and class II types were obtained from metadata supplied by the sample provider rather than from assay-based typing. The samples were drawn from two sources: the first 160 participants of the ongoing ImmuneRACE study, and over 1,000 subjects contributed by 6 global collaborators. A freely available public database, intended as a resource for researchers studying the immune response to SARS-CoV-2, is where the repertoires were released. The sample metadata nearly always contained a de-identified subject ID, COVID-19 status, age in years and sex. The dataset comprised deeply sampled blood TCRbeta repertoires from subjects exposed to, actively infected with, or recovered from COVID-19. The material from the prospective study consisted of cDNA or gDNA derived from T cells, B-cell-depleted T cells, or PBMCs. Here is what the overall study found, with its caveats: How much clinical and demographic metadata was included differed by source and by participant, and the metadata was provided uncurated.

Whole blood was collected in K2EDTA tubes by collaborating institutions according to the institutions' own protocols. For TCRbeta analysis, collaborators shipped samples in one of three forms: frozen whole blood, isolated PBMCs, or DNA extracted from either of those sample types. The germline V gene sets CDR1 to SQVTM and CDR2 to ANQGSEA. Including the terminal cysteine and phenylalanine, the CDR3 comprises 13 residues. The entry retains the CDR3 DNA only, 39 bases that are in frame from base 1. V lost 5 bases and J lost 4 bases; the stretch between them is 11 bases long. The source of this sequence is a woman aged 60-70 years with active COVID-19. Sequenced input: peripheral blood. Here the chain combines TRBV29-1 and TRBJ2-2; the D gene is not confidently resolved. Here the CDR3 is given as CSVMWSGTGELFF. At the DNA level, the sequence is TGCAGCGTTATGTGGTCGGGCACCGGGGAGCTGTTTTTT.